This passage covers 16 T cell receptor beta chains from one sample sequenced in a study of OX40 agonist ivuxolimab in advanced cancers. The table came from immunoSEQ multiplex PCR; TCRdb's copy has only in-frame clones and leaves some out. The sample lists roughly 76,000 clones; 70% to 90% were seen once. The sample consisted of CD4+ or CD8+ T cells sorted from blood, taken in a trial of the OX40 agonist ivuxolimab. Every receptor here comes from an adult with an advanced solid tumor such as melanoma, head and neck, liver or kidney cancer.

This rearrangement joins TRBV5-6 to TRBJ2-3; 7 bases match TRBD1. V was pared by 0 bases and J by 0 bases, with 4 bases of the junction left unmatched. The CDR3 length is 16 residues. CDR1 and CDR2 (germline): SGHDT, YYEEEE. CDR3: CASSLGTGASTDTQYF. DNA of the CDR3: TGTGCCAGCAGCTTGGGGACAGGAGCTAGCACAGATACGCAGTATTTT.

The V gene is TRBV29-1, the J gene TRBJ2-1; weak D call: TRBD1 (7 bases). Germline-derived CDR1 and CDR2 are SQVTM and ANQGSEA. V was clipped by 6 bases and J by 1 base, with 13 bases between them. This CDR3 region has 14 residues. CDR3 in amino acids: CSVEGQPSYNEQFF. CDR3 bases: TGCAGCGTGGAGGGACAGCCGTCCTACAATGAGCAGTTCTTC.

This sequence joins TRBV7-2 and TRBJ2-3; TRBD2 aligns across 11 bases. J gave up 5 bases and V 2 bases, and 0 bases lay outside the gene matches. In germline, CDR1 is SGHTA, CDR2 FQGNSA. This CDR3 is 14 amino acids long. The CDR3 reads CASSLTSGGDTQYF. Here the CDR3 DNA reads TGTGCCAGCAGCTTAACTAGCGGGGGAGATACGCAGTATTTT.

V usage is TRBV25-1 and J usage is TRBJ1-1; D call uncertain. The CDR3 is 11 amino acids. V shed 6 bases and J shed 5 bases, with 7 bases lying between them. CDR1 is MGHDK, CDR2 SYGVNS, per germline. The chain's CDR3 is CASRRSTEAFF. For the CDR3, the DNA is TGTGCCAGCAGGCGGTCGACTGAAGCTTTCTTT.

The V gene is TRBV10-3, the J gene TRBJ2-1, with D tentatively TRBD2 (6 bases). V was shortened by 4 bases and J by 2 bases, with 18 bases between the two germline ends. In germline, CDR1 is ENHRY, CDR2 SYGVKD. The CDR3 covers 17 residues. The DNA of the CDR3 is TGTGCCATCAGTGTAACCCGGGACTCTCGGACCTACAATGAGCAGTTCTTC. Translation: CAISVTRDSRTYNEQFF.

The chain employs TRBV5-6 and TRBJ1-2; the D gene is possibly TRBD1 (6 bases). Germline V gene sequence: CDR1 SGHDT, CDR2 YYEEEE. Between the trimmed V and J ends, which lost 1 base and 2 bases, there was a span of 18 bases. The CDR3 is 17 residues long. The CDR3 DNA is TGTGCCAGCAGCTTGTTGGGGGGCCCGGGGCAAAACTATGGCTACACCTTC. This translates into CASSLLGGPGQNYGYTF.

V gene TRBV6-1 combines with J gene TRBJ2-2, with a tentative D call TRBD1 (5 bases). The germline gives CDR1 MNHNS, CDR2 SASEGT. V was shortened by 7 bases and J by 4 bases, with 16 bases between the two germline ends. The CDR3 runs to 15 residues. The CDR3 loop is CASILRERITGELFF. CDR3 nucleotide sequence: TGTGCCAGCATCCTCAGGGAAAGAATCACCGGGGAGCTGTTTTTT.

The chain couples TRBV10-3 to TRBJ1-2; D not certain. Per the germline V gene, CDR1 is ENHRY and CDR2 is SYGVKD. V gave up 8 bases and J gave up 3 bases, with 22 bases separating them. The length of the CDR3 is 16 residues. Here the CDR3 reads CAIFRVSREEDYGYTF. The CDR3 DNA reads TGTGCCATCTTTCGGGTCTCCCGGGAGGAGGACTATGGCTACACCTTC.

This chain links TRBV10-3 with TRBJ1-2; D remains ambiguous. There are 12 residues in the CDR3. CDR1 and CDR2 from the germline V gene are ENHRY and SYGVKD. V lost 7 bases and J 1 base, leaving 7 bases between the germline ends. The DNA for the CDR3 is TGTGCCATCACGCGGGGTAACTATGGCTACACCTTC. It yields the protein CAITRGNYGYTF.

The CDR3 region has the DNA TGTGCCAGCAGCGTAGTTGCGGGGGGCTACAATGAGCAGTTCTTC. It is translated as CASSVVAGGYNEQFF. J is TRBJ2-1 and V is TRBV9, with 8 bases aligning to TRBD2. V gave up 0 bases and J gave up 3 bases; unmatched junction bases: 2. Looked up from germline, CDR1 is SGDLS and CDR2 is YYNGEE. The CDR3 is made up of 15 amino acids.

The CDR3 DNA reads TGCGCCAGCAGCTTGGAGGGCAGAGAAGGAGGCTACACCTTC. Its translation is CASSLEGREGGYTF. This rearrangement joins TRBV5-1 to TRBJ1-2, with D hard to call. Trimming took 0 bases from V and 8 from J, leaving 14 bases between them. The CDR3 has 14 amino acids. Per germline, CDR1 SGHRS and CDR2 YFSETQ.

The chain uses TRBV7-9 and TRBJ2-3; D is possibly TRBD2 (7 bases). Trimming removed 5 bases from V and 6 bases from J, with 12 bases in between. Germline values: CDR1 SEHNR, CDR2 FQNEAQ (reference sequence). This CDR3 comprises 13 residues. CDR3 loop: CASSLWGGDTQYF. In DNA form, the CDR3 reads TGTGCCAGCAGCCTTTGGGGGGGCGATACGCAGTATTTT. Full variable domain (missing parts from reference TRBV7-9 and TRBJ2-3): DTGVSQNPRHKITKRGQNVTFRCDPISEHNRLYWYRQTLGQGPEFLTYFQNEAQLEKSRLLSDRFSAERPKGSFSTLEIQRTEQGDSAMYLCASSLWGGDTQYFGPGTRLTVL.

CDR3 residues: CASSLEAQALGETQYF. CDR3 sequence (DNA): TGTGCCAGCAGCTTAGAGGCACAGGCCCTTGGGGAGACCCAGTACTTC. The V and J genes are TRBV7-9 and TRBJ2-5, with D possibly being TRBD1 (5 bases). Trimming removed 1 base from V and 5 bases from J, with 17 bases in between. In germline, CDR1 is SEHNR, CDR2 FQNEAQ (reference sequence). The CDR3 contains 16 residues.

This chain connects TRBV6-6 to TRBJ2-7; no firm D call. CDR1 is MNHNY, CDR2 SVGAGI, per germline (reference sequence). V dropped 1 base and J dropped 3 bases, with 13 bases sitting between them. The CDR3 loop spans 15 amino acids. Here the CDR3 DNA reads TGTGCCAGCAGTTACTTACGGGTAGGCGACTACGAGCAGTACTTC. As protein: CASSYLRVGDYEQYF.

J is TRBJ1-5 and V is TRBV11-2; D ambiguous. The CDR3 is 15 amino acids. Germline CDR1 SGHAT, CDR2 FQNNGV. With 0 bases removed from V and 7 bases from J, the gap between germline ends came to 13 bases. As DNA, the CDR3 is TGTGCCAGCAGCTTAGAACCGACGGGGAGGCAGCCCCAGCATTTT. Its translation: CASSLEPTGRQPQHF.

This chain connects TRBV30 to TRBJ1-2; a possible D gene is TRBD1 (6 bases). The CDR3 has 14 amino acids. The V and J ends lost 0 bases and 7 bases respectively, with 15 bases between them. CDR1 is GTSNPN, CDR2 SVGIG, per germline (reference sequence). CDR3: CAWSVLGGLSGYTF. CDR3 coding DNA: TGTGCCTGGAGTGTACTGGGGGGGCTCTCTGGCTACACCTTC.